These T cell receptor beta chains were read from a single sample in a study of vaccination effects on CD4 cells after COVID-19. Antigen specificity for these receptors is unknown. Sequencing was performed with immunoSEQ multiplex PCR; in TCRdb, only in-frame clones are kept and a portion is missing. The sample includes under 55,000 clones, roughly 75% of them seen just once. Sequenced here: CD4+ T cells from PBMCs cultured with a peptide pool, sampled before COVID-19 vaccination. The source is a human donor who had a prior SARS-CoV-2 infection. CDR3s include the opening cysteine and the closing phenylalanine or tryptophan. The order of the fields is V gene, J gene, CDR3 protein.

>TRBV6-2/TRBV6-3|TRBJ1-4
CASSRQTGEKLFF
>TRBV5-1|TRBJ2-7
CASSRIASGGAPYEQYF
>TRBV5-5|TRBJ2-7
CASSIGTDPIYEQYF
>TRBV19|TRBJ2-7
CASSISGLAVYEQYF
>TRBV19|TRBJ1-4
CASSIGAVTNEKLFF
>TRBV19|TRBJ2-1
CASSTRTSGGYNEQFF
>TRBV6-5|TRBJ1-1
CASSYFRGTEAFF
>TRBV9|TRBJ2-2
CASSVLAGANTGELFF
>TRBV7-3|TRBJ1-3
CASSPRHPNTIYF
>TRBV11-2|TRBJ1-2
CASSLDRAYGYTF
>TRBV29-1|TRBJ1-3
CSVFGAGNTIYF
>TRBV19|TRBJ1-1
CASSIGSDTEAFF
>TRBV6-5|TRBJ2-7
CASTIGDNYEQYF
>TRBV5-6|TRBJ1-2
CASSMGQGYGYTF
>TRBV6-2/TRBV6-3|TRBJ2-7
CASSKPGGGSRYEQYF
>TRBV29-1|TRBJ1-4
CSVLDGNEKLFF
>TRBV18|TRBJ1-3
CASSAAAGPNTIYF
>TRBV2|TRBJ1-1
CASSAESGNTEAFF
>TRBV4-1|TRBJ2-1
CASSQPGASSYNEQFF
>TRBV7-9|TRBJ2-3
CASSLVGISADTQYF